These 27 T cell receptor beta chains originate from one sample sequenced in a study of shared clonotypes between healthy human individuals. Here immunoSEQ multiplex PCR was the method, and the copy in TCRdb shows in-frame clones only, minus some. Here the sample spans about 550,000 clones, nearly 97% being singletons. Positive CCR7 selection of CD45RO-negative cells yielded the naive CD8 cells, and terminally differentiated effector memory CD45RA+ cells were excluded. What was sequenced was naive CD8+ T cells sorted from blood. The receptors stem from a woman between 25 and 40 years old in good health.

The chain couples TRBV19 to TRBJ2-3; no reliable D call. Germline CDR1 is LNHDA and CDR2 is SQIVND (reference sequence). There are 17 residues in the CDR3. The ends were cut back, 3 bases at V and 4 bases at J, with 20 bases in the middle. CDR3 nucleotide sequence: TGTGCCAGTAGTATCCCCCCCGCGGCAATCACCCCAGATACGCAGTATTTT. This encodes CASSIPPAAITPDTQYF.

In DNA, the CDR3 is TGTGCCAGCAGTTATGGAGGACTAGCGGGAGCTAGCGAGCAGTACTTC. Translated: CASSYGGLAGASEQYF. The chain combines TRBV6-5 with TRBJ2-7; 13 positions match TRBD2. The V segment lost 3 bases and the J segment 6 bases; nucleotides outside the gene matches: 8. The CDR3 runs 16 residues. Germline CDR1 MNHEY, CDR2 SVGAGI.

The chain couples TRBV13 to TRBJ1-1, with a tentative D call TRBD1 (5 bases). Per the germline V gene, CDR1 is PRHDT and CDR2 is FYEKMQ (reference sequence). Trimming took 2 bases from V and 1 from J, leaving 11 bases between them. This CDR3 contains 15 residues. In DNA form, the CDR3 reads TGTGCCAGCAGCTTACGGGGGGAGGCGAACACTGAAGCTTTCTTT. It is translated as CASSLRGEANTEAFF.

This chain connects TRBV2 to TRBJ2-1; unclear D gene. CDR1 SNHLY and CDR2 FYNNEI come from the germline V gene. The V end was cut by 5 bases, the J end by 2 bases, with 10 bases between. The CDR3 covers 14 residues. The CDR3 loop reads CASSNILAYNEQFF. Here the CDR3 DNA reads TGTGCCAGCAGTAACATCCTAGCCTACAATGAGCAGTTCTTC.

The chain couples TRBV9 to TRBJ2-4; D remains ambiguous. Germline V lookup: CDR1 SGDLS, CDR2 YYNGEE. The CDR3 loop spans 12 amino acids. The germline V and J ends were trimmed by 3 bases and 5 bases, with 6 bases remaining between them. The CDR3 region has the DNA TGTGCCAGCAGCGGAGGAGAAAACATTCAGTACTTC. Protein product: CASSGGENIQYF.

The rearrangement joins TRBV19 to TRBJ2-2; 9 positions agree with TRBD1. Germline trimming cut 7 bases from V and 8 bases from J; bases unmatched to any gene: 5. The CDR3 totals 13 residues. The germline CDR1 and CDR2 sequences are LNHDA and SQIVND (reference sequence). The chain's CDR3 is CASIGTGSGELFF. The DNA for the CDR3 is TGTGCCAGTATAGGGACAGGGTCTGGGGAGCTGTTTTTT.

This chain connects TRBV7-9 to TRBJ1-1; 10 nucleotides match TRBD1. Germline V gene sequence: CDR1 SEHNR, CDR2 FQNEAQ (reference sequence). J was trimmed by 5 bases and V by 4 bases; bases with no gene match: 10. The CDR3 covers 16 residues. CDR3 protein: CASSSIGGTGVTEAFF. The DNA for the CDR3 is TGTGCCAGCAGCTCGATTGGAGGGACAGGGGTAACTGAAGCTTTCTTT.

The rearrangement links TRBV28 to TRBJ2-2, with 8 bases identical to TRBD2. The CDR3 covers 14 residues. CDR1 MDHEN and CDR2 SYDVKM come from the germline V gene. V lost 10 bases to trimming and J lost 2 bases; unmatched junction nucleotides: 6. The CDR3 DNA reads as TGTGCCACCAAAGGGACTAGTAACACCGGGGAGCTGTTTTTT. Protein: CATKGTSNTGELFF.

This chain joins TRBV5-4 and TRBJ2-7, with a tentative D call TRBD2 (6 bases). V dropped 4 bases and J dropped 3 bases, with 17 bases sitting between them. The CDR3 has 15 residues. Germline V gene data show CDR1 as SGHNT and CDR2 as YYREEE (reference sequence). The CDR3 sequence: CASSLMGGSFYEQYF. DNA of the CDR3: TGTGCCAGCAGCCTGATGGGGGGTTCCTTCTACGAGCAGTACTTC. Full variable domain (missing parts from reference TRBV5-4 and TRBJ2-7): ETGVTQSPTHLIKTRGQQVTLRCSSQSGHNTVSWYQQALGQGPQFIFQYYREEENGRGNFPPRFSGLQFPNYSSELNVNALELDDSALYLCASSLMGGSFYEQYFGPGTRLTVT.

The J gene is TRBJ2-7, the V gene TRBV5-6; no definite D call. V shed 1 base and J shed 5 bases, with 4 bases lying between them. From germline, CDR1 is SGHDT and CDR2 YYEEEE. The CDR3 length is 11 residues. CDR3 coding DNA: TGTGCCAGCAGCTTGAGGAACGAGCAGTACTTC. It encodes CASSLRNEQYF.

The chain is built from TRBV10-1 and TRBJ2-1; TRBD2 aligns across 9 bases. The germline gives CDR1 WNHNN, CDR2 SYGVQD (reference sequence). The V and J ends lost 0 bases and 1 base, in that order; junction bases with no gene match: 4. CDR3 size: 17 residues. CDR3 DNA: TGCGCCAGCAGTGAGTCCGCTAGCGGGAAGTCCTACAATGAGCAGTTCTTC. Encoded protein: CASSESASGKSYNEQFF.

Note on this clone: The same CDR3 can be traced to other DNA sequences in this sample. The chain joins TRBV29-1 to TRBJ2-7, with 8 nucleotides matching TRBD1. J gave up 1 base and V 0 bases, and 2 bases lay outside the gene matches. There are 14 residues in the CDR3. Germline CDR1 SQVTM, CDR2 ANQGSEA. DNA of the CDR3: TGCAGCGTTGAAGAAAGGACAGGGTCCTACGAGCAGTACTTC. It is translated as CSVEERTGSYEQYF.

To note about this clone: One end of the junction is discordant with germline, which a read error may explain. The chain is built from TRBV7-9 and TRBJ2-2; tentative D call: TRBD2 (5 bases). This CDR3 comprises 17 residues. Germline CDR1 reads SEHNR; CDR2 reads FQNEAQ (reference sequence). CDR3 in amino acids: CASSPSFRYGNTGEPYF. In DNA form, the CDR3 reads TGTGCCAGCAGCCCCAGTTTTAGGTATGGGAACACCGGGGAGCCGTATTTT.

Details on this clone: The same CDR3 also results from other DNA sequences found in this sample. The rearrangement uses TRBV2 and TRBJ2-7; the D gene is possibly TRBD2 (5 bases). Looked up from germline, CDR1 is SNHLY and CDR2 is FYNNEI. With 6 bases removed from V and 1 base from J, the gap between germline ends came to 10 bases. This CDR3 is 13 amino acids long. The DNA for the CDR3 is TGTGCCAGCAGGGACTCCTTATCCTACGAGCAGTACTTC. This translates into CASRDSLSYEQYF.

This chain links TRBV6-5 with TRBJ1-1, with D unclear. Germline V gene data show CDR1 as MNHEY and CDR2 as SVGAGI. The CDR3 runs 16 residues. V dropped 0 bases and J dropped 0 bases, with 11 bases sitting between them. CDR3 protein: CASSYSKANMNTEAFF. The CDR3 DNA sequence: TGTGCCAGCAGTTACTCGAAGGCTAACATGAACACTGAAGCTTTCTTT.

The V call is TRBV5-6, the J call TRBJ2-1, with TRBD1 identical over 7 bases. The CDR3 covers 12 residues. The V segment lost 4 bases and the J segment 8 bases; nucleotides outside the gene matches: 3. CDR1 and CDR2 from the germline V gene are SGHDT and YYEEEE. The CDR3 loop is CASSGDSHEQFF. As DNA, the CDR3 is TGTGCCAGCAGCGGGGACAGCCATGAGCAGTTCTTC.

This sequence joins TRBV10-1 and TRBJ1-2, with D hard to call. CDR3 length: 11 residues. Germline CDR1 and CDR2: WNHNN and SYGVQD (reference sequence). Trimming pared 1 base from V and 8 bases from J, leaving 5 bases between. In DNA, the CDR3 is TGCGCCAGCAGTGAGTATGACGGCTACACCTTC. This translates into CASSEYDGYTF.

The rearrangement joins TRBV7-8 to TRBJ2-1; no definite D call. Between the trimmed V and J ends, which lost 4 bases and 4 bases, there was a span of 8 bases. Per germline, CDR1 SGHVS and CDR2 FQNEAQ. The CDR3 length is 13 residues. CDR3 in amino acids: CASSSDGYNEQFF. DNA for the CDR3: TGTGCCAGCAGCTCAGACGGGTACAATGAGCAGTTCTTC.

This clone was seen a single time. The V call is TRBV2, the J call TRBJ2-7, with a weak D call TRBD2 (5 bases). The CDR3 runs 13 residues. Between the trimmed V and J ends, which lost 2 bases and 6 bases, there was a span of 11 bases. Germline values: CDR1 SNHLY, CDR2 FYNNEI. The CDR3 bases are TGTGCCAGCAGTGAATCCGCTAGCTTCGAGCAGTACTTC. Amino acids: CASSESASFEQYF.

The CDR3 DNA sequence: TGTGCCAGCAGCAACCTGACGGCCCAGGAGCAGTTCTTC. This encodes CASSNLTAQEQFF. V is TRBV13 and J is TRBJ2-1; no definite D call. Per the germline V gene, CDR1 is PRHDT and CDR2 is FYEKMQ (reference sequence). Trimming shortened V by 5 bases and J by 10 bases, and 15 bases separated the two germline ends. The CDR3 totals 13 residues.

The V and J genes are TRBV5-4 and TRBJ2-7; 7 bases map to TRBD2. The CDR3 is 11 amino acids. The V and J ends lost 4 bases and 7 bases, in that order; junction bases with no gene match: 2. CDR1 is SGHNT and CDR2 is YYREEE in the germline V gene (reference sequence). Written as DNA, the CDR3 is TGTGCCAGCAGCGCGGGGGATGAGCAGTACTTC. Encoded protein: CASSAGDEQYF.

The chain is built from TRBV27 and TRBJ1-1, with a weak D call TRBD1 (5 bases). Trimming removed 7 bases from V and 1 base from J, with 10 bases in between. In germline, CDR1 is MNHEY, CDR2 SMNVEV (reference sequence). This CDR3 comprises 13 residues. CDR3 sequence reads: CASKGTGNTEAFF. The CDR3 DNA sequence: TGTGCCAGCAAAGGGACGGGGAACACTGAAGCTTTCTTT.

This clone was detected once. CDR3 nucleotide sequence: TGTGCCAGCAGCTTTAGCTCTGGGGCCAACGTCCTGACTTTC. Amino acids: CASSFSSGANVLTF. The rearrangement uses TRBV7-9 and TRBJ2-6; the D is unclear. The germline V gene has CDR1 SEHNR and CDR2 FQNEAQ (reference sequence). The CDR3 spans 14 residues. V shed 3 bases and J shed 0 bases, with 3 bases lying between them.

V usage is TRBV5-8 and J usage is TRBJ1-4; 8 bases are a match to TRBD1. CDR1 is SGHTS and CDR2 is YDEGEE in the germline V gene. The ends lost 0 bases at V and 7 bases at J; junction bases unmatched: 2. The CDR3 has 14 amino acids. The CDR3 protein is CASSLVRGREKLFF. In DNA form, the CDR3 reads TGTGCCAGCAGCTTGGTCAGGGGGCGTGAAAAACTGTTTTTT.

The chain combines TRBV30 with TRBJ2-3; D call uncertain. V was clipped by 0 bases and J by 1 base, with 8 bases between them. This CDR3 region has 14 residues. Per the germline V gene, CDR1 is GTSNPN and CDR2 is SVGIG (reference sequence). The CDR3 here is CAWSVGMGTDTQYF. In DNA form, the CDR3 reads TGTGCCTGGAGTGTTGGGATGGGCACAGATACGCAGTATTTT.

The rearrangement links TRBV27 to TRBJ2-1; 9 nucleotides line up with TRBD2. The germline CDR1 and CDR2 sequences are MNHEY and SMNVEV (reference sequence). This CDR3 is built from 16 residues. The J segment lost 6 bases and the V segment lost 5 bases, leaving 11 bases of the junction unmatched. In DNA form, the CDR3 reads TGTGCCAGCAGTCCAATTGTGGGGACTAGCACCAATGAGCAGTTCTTC. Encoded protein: CASSPIVGTSTNEQFF.

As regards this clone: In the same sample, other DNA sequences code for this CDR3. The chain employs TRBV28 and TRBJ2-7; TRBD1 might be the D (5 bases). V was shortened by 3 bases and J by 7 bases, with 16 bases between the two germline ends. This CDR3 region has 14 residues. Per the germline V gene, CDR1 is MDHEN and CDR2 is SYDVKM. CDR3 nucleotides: TGTGCCAGCAGTTTGGTCGGGCAGGGTGGGGAGCAGTACTTC. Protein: CASSLVGQGGEQYF.